The 13 T cell receptor beta chains below were found in one sample sequenced in a study of OX40 agonist ivuxolimab in advanced cancers. Some clones are missing from TCRdb's copy, which holds only in-frame ones; the method was immunoSEQ multiplex PCR. Altogether roughly 68,000 clones are present, around 83% being singletons, with the ten largest covering 1.4% to 1.5%. Here the sequenced sample was CD4+ or CD8+ T cells sorted from blood, taken in a trial of the OX40 agonist ivuxolimab. The receptor set was obtained from an adult with an advanced solid tumor such as melanoma, head and neck, liver or kidney cancer.

The chain is built from TRBV19 and TRBJ2-7; D gene uncertain. V lost 10 bases and J 3 bases, leaving 22 bases between the germline ends. This CDR3 is built from 15 residues. Germline values: CDR1 LNHDA, CDR2 SQIVND (reference sequence). The CDR3 loop is CATSPGSGFSYEQYF. The CDR3 DNA reads TGTGCCACCAGCCCGGGCTCGGGCTTTAGCTACGAGCAGTACTTC.

This chain uses TRBV10-2 with TRBJ1-2, with D possibly being TRBD1 (5 bases). The V end lost 5 bases, the J end lost 3 bases, and 13 bases lay between the germline ends. The CDR3 runs to 14 residues. The germline gives CDR1 WSHSY, CDR2 SAAADI. CDR3 amino acids: CASSTGDQHYGYTF. The CDR3 nucleotides read TGCGCCAGCAGTACAGGAGACCAGCACTATGGCTACACCTTC.

This clone came up a few times. V and J are TRBV6-1 and TRBJ1-2; D not resolved. The germline V and J ends were trimmed by 8 bases and 8 bases, with 18 bases remaining between them. The CDR3 spans 13 residues. CDR1 and CDR2 (germline): MNHNS, SASEGT. The CDR3 protein is CASRRGREGGYTF. CDR3 coding DNA: TGTGCCAGCCGCCGGGGAAGGGAAGGCGGCTACACCTTC.

This rearrangement joins TRBV27 to TRBJ2-7; weak D call: TRBD1 (5 bases). Between the trimmed V and J ends, which lost 2 bases and 4 bases, there was a span of 18 bases. There are 16 residues in the CDR3. Germline CDR1 MNHEY, CDR2 SMNVEV (reference sequence). CDR3 loop: CASSLLEAGSRYEQYF. CDR3 bases: TGTGCCAGCAGTTTACTTGAGGCAGGGTCTAGGTACGAGCAGTACTTC.

The rearrangement joins TRBV27 to TRBJ2-6; D not certain. Between the trimmed V and J ends, which lost 0 bases and 1 base, there was a span of 10 bases. Germline CDR1 reads MNHEY; CDR2 reads SMNVEV (reference sequence). This CDR3 is built from 17 residues. The chain's CDR3 is CASSLSMVQSGANVLTF. The CDR3 DNA is TGTGCCAGCAGTTTATCGATGGTTCAGTCTGGGGCCAACGTCCTGACTTTC.

The chain is built from TRBV2 and TRBJ1-2, with D maybe TRBD1 (5 bases). The CDR3 has 16 residues. Deletions cut 3 bases from V and 2 bases from J, with 16 bases between. Germline CDR1 SNHLY, CDR2 FYNNEI. The CDR3 spells CASSDRGGRGNYGYTF. CDR3 bases: TGTGCCAGCAGTGACCGGGGGGGGAGGGGAAACTATGGCTACACCTTC.

The J gene is TRBJ2-5, the V gene TRBV5-1; 8 nucleotides line up with TRBD1. V lost 4 bases to trimming and J lost 1 base; unmatched junction nucleotides: 9. CDR3 length: 16 residues. CDR1 and CDR2 from the germline V gene are SGHRS and YFSETQ. Here the CDR3 reads CASSPDRALFQETQYF. As DNA, the CDR3 is TGCGCCAGCAGCCCGGACAGGGCCCTCTTCCAAGAGACCCAGTACTTC.

The V gene is TRBV19, the J gene TRBJ2-5; 7 nucleotides match TRBD1. The CDR3 loop spans 15 amino acids. V lost 6 bases to trimming and J lost 2 bases; unmatched junction nucleotides: 9. Germline CDR1 is LNHDA and CDR2 is SQIVND (reference sequence). DNA of the CDR3: TGTGCCAGTAGGGCCAAGGGGGCGGTACAAGAGACCCAGTACTTC. Its protein is CASRAKGAVQETQYF. The full variable domain, with the rest looked up from reference TRBV19 and TRBJ2-5, is DGGITQSPKYLFRKEGQNVTLSCEQNLNHDAMYWYRQDPGQGLRLIYYSQIVNDFQKGDIAEGYSVSREKKESFPLTVTSAQKNPTAFYLCASRAKGAVQETQYFGPGTRLLVL.

There are a few counts of this clone. This chain connects TRBV2 to TRBJ1-5; D call uncertain. CDR3 length equals 13 residues. The V end was cut by 3 bases, the J end by 8 bases, with 11 bases between. Germline CDR1 SNHLY, CDR2 FYNNEI. CDR3: CASSERGAKPQHF. For the CDR3, the DNA is TGTGCCAGCAGTGAGCGGGGTGCGAAGCCCCAGCATTTT.

The J gene is TRBJ1-5, the V gene TRBV19, with a possible D match to TRBD1 (5 bases). Germline assignment: CDR1 LNHDA and CDR2 SQIVND (reference sequence). The V and J ends lost 9 bases and 1 base respectively, with 13 bases between them. The CDR3 is 14 amino acids. The CDR3 reads CASVRQGSNQPQHF. The CDR3 DNA reads TGTGCCAGCGTTCGGCAGGGCAGCAATCAGCCCCAGCATTTT.

This sequence joins TRBV5-1 and TRBJ1-5; 8 nucleotides align to TRBD1. This CDR3 contains 17 residues. The germline CDR1 and CDR2 sequences are SGHRS and YFSETQ. V was pared by 4 bases and J by 6 bases, with 15 bases of the junction left unmatched. The CDR3 DNA reads as TGCGCCAGCAGCCCTGGACAGGGTCTCCCTTTAGGTCAGCCCCAGCATTTT. This translates into CASSPGQGLPLGQPQHF.

This chain uses TRBV18 with TRBJ2-3, with TRBD2 as a possible D gene (6 bases). Germline-derived CDR1 and CDR2 are KGHSH and LQKENI. Trimming left V 3 bases short and J 3 bases short, with 13 bases between. The CDR3 totals 15 residues. CDR3 in amino acids: CASSPTGVGTDTQYF. CDR3 nucleotide sequence: TGTGCCAGCTCACCTACGGGAGTGGGGACAGATACGCAGTATTTT.

The V and J genes are TRBV23-1 and TRBJ1-1; 7 bases map to TRBD1. TRBV23-1 is classed as an ORF, of uncertain function. The CDR3 loop spans 16 amino acids. J lost 1 base, V lost 2 bases, and 7 bases had no gene match. The DNA for the CDR3 is TGCGCCAGCAGTCAACTTACAGGGGCTCGGAACACTGAAGCTTTCTTT. Translated: CASSQLTGARNTEAFF.